The rows below give T cell receptor beta chains drawn from one sample of a study of T-cell reconstitution after alpha-beta-depleted transplantation in children. One entry per CDR3 protein results from TCRdb running MiXCR on the PCR reads. The sample yields approximately 83,000 distinct CDR3 sequences, 10% to 15% seen once. The sequenced sample was PBMCs from the stem cell graft donor, obtained from the stem cell graft. The source is a human donor who donated a stem cell graft to a child with inherited bone marrow failure. The CDR3 runs from the conserved cysteine through the conserved F or W. A D gene is named only where the DNA matches it firmly. Clone size is not always given. Where it is, it says once, few, many or a class for expanded clones.

v_gene	d_gene	j_gene	abundance	CDR3aa	CDR3nt
TRBV28	TRBD1	TRBJ1-1	.	CASSYTRAGGILGEAFF	TGTGCCAGCAGCTATACAAGAGCAGGGGGCATTCTCGGTGAAGCTTTCTTT
TRBV5-1	.	TRBJ1-1	many	CASRLTGAADTEAFF	TGCGCCAGCAGATTGACGGGGGCAGCGGACACTGAAGCTTTCTTT
TRBV6-2/TRBV6-3	.	TRBJ1-3	many	CASSPRRRRNTIYF	TGTGCCAGCAGCCCCCGACGGCGAAGAAACACCATATATTTT
TRBV5-6	.	TRBJ2-3	.	CASSREDTQYF	TGTGCCAGCAGCCGTGAAGATACGCAGTATTTT
TRBV7-2	TRBD1	TRBJ2-7	many	CASSFDRGVDEQYF	TGTGCCAGCAGCTTTGACAGGGGTGTGGACGAGCAGTACTTC
TRBV28	.	TRBJ1-1	many	CASSFQLMNTEAFF	TGTGCCAGCAGTTTTCAGCTGATGAACACTGAAGCTTTCTTT
TRBV11-2	TRBD1	TRBJ2-3	many	CASSARTGIFLDTQYF	TGTGCCAGCAGCGCAAGGACAGGGATTTTTTTAGATACGCAGTATTTT
TRBV20-1	TRBD2	TRBJ2-7	many	CSASSGTSGEAYEQYF	TGCAGTGCCTCTTCCGGGACTAGCGGGGAAGCCTACGAGCAGTACTTC
TRBV12-3/TRBV12-4	TRBD2	TRBJ2-7	many	CASSPAGDLQYF	TGTGCCAGCAGTCCGGCGGGAGACTTGCAGTACTTC
TRBV28	.	TRBJ2-7	once	CASSPDPYEQYF	TGTGCCAGCAGTCCGGACCCCTACGAGCAGTACTTC
TRBV11-3	.	TRBJ2-1	.	CASSLAQENNEQFF	TGTGCCAGCAGCTTAGCCCAGGAGAACAATGAGCAGTTCTTC
TRBV5-1	.	TRBJ1-6	many	CASSLETDSPLHF	TGCGCCAGCAGCTTGGAAACGGATTCACCCCTCCACTTT
TRBV7-9	.	TRBJ2-3	.	CASSLPSQGPPTDTLYF	TGTGCCAGCAGCTTACCATCACAGGGCCCCCCGACGGATACGCTGTATTTT
TRBV29-1	TRBD1	TRBJ2-1	once	CSVLTGGQDEQFF	TGCAGCGTGTTGACAGGGGGCCAGGATGAGCAGTTCTTC
TRBV27	TRBD2	TRBJ2-2	many	CASSPWPSGSVGELFF	TGTGCCAGCAGTCCATGGCCTAGCGGGAGTGTTGGGGAGCTGTTTTTT
TRBV19	.	TRBJ1-1	many	CASSISGRLNTEAFF	TGTGCCAGTAGTATCTCGGGAAGATTGAACACTGAAGCTTTCTTT
TRBV12-3/TRBV12-4	.	TRBJ1-1	many	CASIKHPRTEAFF	TGTGCCAGCATAAAACACCCTCGCACTGAAGCTTTCTTT
TRBV11-2	.	TRBJ2-1	.	CASSSNIPGMQFF	TGTGCCAGCAGCTCCAATATCCCGGGGATGCAGTTCTTC
TRBV20-1	TRBD2	TRBJ2-1	many	CSAKRGGSYNEQFF	TGCAGTGCTAAGCGGGGGGGCTCCTACAATGAGCAGTTCTTC
TRBV5-1	.	TRBJ2-2	many	CASRTNTGELFF	TGCGCCAGCAGAACGAACACCGGGGAGCTGTTTTTT
TRBV11-3	.	TRBJ2-1	many	CASSLDLRGENEQFF	TGTGCCAGCAGCTTAGATCTTCGAGGGGAAAATGAGCAGTTCTTC
TRBV7-9	.	TRBJ2-7	many	CASSYATVYEQYF	TGTGCCAGCAGTTACGCAACCGTCTACGAGCAGTACTTC
TRBV5-1	TRBD2	TRBJ2-2	many	CASSLDGGRHGELFF	TGCGCCAGCAGCTTGGATGGCGGGAGACACGGGGAGCTGTTTTTT
TRBV5-1	.	TRBJ2-6	many	CASSLVGPGSGANVLTF	TGCGCCAGCAGCTTGGTTGGGCCGGGCTCTGGGGCCAACGTCCTGACTTTC
TRBV27	.	TRBJ2-2	.	CASSYSRGNGELFF	TGTGCCAGCAGTTACTCAAGGGGGAACGGGGAGCTGTTTTTT
TRBV20-1	.	TRBJ1-5	few	CSAGGFRDNQPQHF	TGCAGTGCTGGAGGGTTTCGGGACAATCAGCCCCAGCATTTT
TRBV9	.	TRBJ1-1	many	CASSVEAGTEAFF	TGTGCCAGCAGCGTAGAGGCAGGGACTGAAGCTTTCTTT
TRBV28	TRBD2	TRBJ2-1	many	CASRLSGRHYNEQFF	TGTGCCAGCAGACTTAGCGGGAGGCACTACAATGAGCAGTTCTTC
TRBV27	.	TRBJ1-6	.	CASSYSNSPLHF	TGTGCCAGCAGTTACAGCAATTCACCCCTCCACTTT
TRBV4-3	.	TRBJ1-1	many	CASSQDDNAGSTEAFF	TGCGCCAGCAGCCAAGACGACAATGCTGGGAGCACTGAAGCTTTCTTT
TRBV5-1	.	TRBJ1-1	many	CASSLEQSEAFF	TGCGCCAGCAGCTTGGAGCAGTCTGAAGCTTTCTTT
TRBV12-3/TRBV12-4	TRBD2	TRBJ2-7	many	CASSNRPPTSGVSYEQYF	TGTGCCAGCAGTAATAGACCCCCGACTAGCGGGGTGTCCTACGAGCAGTACTTC
TRBV7-2	TRBD1	TRBJ2-3	.	CASSPTGLPDTQYF	TGTGCCAGCAGCCCGACAGGGTTGCCAGATACGCAGTATTTT
TRBV2	.	TRBJ1-1	.	CASTLSRDTEAFF	TGTGCCAGCACGCTAAGCCGGGACACTGAAGCTTTCTTT
TRBV3-1	.	TRBJ2-5	many	CASTVIPGVAETQYF	TGTGCCAGCACCGTAATACCGGGGGTTGCAGAGACCCAGTACTTC
TRBV14	TRBD2	TRBJ2-2	.	CASSQNTGLAVTGELFF	TGTGCCAGCAGCCAGAACACGGGACTAGCGGTTACCGGGGAGCTGTTTTTT
TRBV6-2/TRBV6-3	.	TRBJ2-7	many	CASSYGGEREQYF	TGTGCCAGCAGTTACGGAGGAGAACGAGAGCAGTACTTC
TRBV11-3	TRBD1	TRBJ1-1	.	CASSQRTGPNTEAFF	TGTGCCAGCAGCCAGCGGACAGGGCCGAACACTGAAGCTTTCTTT